These 13 T cell receptor beta chains came from one sample sequenced in a study of response to subunit inactivated influenza vaccine. TCRdb reanalysed the RT-PCR reads using MiXCR and keeps one entry per CDR3 protein. The table lists 650,000 to 800,000 distinct CDR3 sequences, about 18% of them singletons. The source was PBMCs from blood, collected 5 days after vaccination. These receptor sequences come from a man in his fifties who received an inactivated influenza vaccine.

V is TRBV6-1 and J is TRBJ2-7; D tentatively fits TRBD1 or TRBD2 (5 bases each). V was trimmed by 4 bases and J by 1 base, leaving 11 bases between them. Germline V gives CDR1 MNHNS, CDR2 SASEGT. The CDR3 length is 14 residues. CDR3 region: CASSGRDESYEQYF. CDR3 DNA: TGTGCCAGCAGTGGCCGGGACGAGTCCTACGAGCAGTACTTC.

The table lists this clonotype with a few counts. The CDR3 reads CASSYTSGGPYNEQFF. In DNA form, the CDR3 reads TGTGCCAGCAGTTACACCAGCGGGGGGCCATACAATGAGCAGTTCTTC. The gene calls are TRBV6-2 or TRBV6-3 and TRBJ2-1; TRBD2 matches 9 bases. Germline V gene data show CDR1 as MNHEY and CDR2 as SVGEGT. The CDR3 consists of 16 residues. Unmatched junction bases numbered 6, after V lost 2 bases and J lost 4 bases.

This clonotype has just a few counts. V usage is TRBV11-1 and J usage is TRBJ1-1; D is possibly TRBD1 (6 bases). V dropped 4 bases and J dropped 2 bases, with 26 bases sitting between them. Germline assignment: CDR1 SGHAT and CDR2 FQDESV (reference sequence). The length of the CDR3 is 19 residues. The CDR3 DNA reads TGTGCCAGCAGCTCCATCCGACTAGGGGGACCCTGGCCAAACACTGAAGCTTTCTTT. Encoded protein: CASSSIRLGGPWPNTEAFF.

The sample holds a few counts of this clonotype. The chain couples TRBV4-3 to TRBJ2-7; 7 bases fit TRBD1. The junction had 9 bases not matched to a gene; V was cut back by 7 bases and J by 6 bases. Per the germline V gene, CDR1 is LGHNA and CDR2 is YSLEER. The CDR3 is made up of 13 amino acids. CDR3 in DNA: TGCGCCAGCAATAAAGACAGGGTGGCCGAGCAGTACTTC. Its protein product is CASNKDRVAEQYF.

Points on this clonotype: One end of the junction is discordant with germline, which a read error may explain. This chain joins TRBV4-3 and TRBJ2-5, with 10 positions matching TRBD2. CDR1 and CDR2 from the germline V gene are LGHNA and YSLEER. This CDR3 is built from 17 residues. The CDR3 loop reads CASSQVYGAGGSGTQYF. The CDR3 DNA follows: TGCGCCAGCAGCCAAGTTTATGGAGCGGGGGGGTCAGGGACCCAGTATTTC.

The rearrangement joins TRBV7-3 to TRBJ2-7; D assignment may be TRBD1 or TRBD2 (5 bases each). The germline gives CDR1 SGHTA, CDR2 FQGTGA. The CDR3 has 15 amino acids. V dropped 5 bases and J dropped 3 bases, with 17 bases sitting between them. CDR3 protein: CASSRRPGPSYEQYF. The CDR3 bases are TGTGCCAGCAGCCGTCGCCCGGGGCCGAGCTACGAGCAGTACTTC.

This clonotype was detected many times. This rearrangement joins TRBV6-5 to TRBJ2-5; D possibly corresponds to TRBD1 (6 bases). V dropped 10 bases and J dropped 2 bases, with 8 bases sitting between them. The length of the CDR3 is 11 residues. The germline CDR1 and CDR2 sequences are MNHEY and SVGAGI. Here the CDR3 DNA reads TGTGCCACCGGGACACAAGAGACCCAGTACTTC. Its protein is CATGTQETQYF.

The rearrangement uses TRBV15 and TRBJ2-1; 7 nucleotides align to TRBD1. V was pared by 0 bases and J by 3 bases, with 5 bases of the junction left unmatched. There are 16 residues in the CDR3. Germline V gene sequence: CDR1 LNHNV, CDR2 YYDKDF (reference sequence). The CDR3 nucleotides are TGTGCCACCAGCAGAGAAGGGACAGCCCTCTACAATGAGCAGTTCTTC. It is translated as CATSREGTALYNEQFF.

This clonotype was observed at least ten times. V usage is TRBV6-2 or TRBV6-3 and J usage is TRBJ1-2; 7 nucleotides line up with TRBD1. The V gene's germline CDR1 is MNHEY and CDR2 SVGEGT. The junction had 7 bases not matched to a gene; V was cut back by 0 bases and J by 6 bases. The CDR3 totals 15 residues. CDR3 bases: TGTGCCAGCAGTTACTCCGGCCCGACAGGGAATGGCTACACCTTC. It yields the protein CASSYSGPTGNGYTF.

This chain joins TRBV27 and TRBJ1-1; no definite D call. Trimming left V 5 bases short and J 0 bases short, with 13 bases between. In germline, CDR1 is MNHEY, CDR2 SMNVEV (reference sequence). The CDR3 extends over 15 amino acids. In DNA, the CDR3 is TGTGCCAGCAGTCCGCGACGGACTATGAACACTGAAGCTTTCTTT. Translated, it gives CASSPRRTMNTEAFF.

As to this clonotype: This may stem from a read error, because a much larger clone lies one nucleotide away. This chain uses TRBV10-2 with TRBJ1-5, with D uncertain. Trimming removed 10 bases from V and 3 bases from J, with 16 bases in between. This CDR3 region has 14 residues. Germline V lookup: CDR1 WSHSY, CDR2 SAAADI. CDR3 bases: TGCGCCACCTCATCGGGCGGCTTCAATCAGCCCCAGCATTTT. This gives the protein CATSSGGFNQPQHF.

V is TRBV6-1 and J is TRBJ2-3, with 11 nucleotides matching TRBD2. The V and J ends lost 9 bases and 4 bases, in that order; junction bases with no gene match: 6. Germline CDR1 MNHNS, CDR2 SASEGT. The CDR3 runs to 14 residues. The CDR3 spells CASISGGAADTQYF. CDR3 coding DNA: TGTGCCAGTATTAGCGGGGGGGCCGCAGATACGCAGTATTTT.

As concerns this clonotype: This may stem from a read error, because a much larger clone lies one nucleotide away. The V call is TRBV12-3 or TRBV12-4, the J call TRBJ1-2; unclear D gene. Trimming pared 4 bases from V and 5 bases from J, leaving 11 bases between. The CDR3 has 13 amino acids. This CDR3 reads CASSSGHGYGYTF. The CDR3 DNA follows: TGTGCCAGCAGTTCCGGGCATGGGTATGGCTACACCTTC.